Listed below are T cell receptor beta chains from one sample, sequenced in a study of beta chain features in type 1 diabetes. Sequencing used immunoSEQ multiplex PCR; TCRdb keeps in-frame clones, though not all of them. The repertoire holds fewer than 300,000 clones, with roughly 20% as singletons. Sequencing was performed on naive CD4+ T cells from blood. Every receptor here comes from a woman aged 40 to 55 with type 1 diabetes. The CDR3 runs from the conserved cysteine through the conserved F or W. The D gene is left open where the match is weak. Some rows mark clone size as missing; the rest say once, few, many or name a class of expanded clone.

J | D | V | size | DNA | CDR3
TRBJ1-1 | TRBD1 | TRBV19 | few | TGTGCCAGTAGTTGGGACAGGAACACTGAAGCTTTCTTT | CASSWDRNTEAFF
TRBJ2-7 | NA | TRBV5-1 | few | TGCGCCAGCAGCCCGGCGGAGGGAAACGAGCAGTACTTC | CASSPAEGNEQYF
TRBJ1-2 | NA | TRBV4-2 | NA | TGTGCCAGCAGCCAAGATGAGGGCTACACCTTC | CASSQDEGYTF
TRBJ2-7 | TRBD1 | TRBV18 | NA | TGTGCCAGCTCACCACCATCCTCGTGGGCAGCAGGGGGCCCCTACGAGCAGTACTTC | CASSPPSSWAAGGPYEQYF
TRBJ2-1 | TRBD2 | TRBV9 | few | TGTGCCAGCAGCGTGGGACTAGCAAGGCCCGGAGGGGAGCAGTTCTTC | CASSVGLARPGGEQFF
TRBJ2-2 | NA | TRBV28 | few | TGTGCCAGCCATTTAGACACCGGGGAGCTGTTTTTT | CASHLDTGELFF
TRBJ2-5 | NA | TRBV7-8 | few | TGTGCCAGCAGCTTAGGGGGAGCCCAAGAGACCCAGTACTTC | CASSLGGAQETQYF
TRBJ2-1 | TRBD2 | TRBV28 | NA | TGTGCCAGCACCTCTAGCGGAGGGCAGTTCTTC | CASTSSGGQFF
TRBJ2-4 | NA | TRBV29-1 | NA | TGCAGCGTTGAAGGTGGTCGGAGTTACGACAGGCCCCATGGCATTCAGTACTTC | CSVEGGRSYDRPHGIQYF
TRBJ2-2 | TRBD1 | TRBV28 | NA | TGTGCCAGCAGCCCCGGGACAGGGGCCGGGGAGCTGTTTTTT | CASSPGTGAGELFF
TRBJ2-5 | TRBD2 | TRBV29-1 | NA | TGCAGCGTTGATGACAGGGCCCTAGCGGGAGGGAGGGAGACCCAGTACTTC | CSVDDRALAGGRETQYF
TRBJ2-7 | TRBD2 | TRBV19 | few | TGTGCCAGTAGTCCAAGCGGGGCGGGGACCTACGAGCAGTACTTC | CASSPSGAGTYEQYF
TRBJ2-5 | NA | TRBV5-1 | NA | TGCGCCAGCACCCGGGGGGGACAGAGCCAAGAGACCCAGTACTTC | CASTRGGQSQETQYF
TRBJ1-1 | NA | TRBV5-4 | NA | TGTGCCAGCAGCAAACCGACAAGTAACACTGAAGCTTTCTTT | CASSKPTSNTEAFF
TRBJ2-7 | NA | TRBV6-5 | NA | TGTGCAGGCGGCAAGGGGCACGAGCAGTACTTC | CAGGKGHEQYF
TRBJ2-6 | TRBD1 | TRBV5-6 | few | TGTGCCAGCAGCTTGTCTGGGACAGCTTTCTCTGGGGCCAACGTCCTGACTTTC | CASSLSGTAFSGANVLTF
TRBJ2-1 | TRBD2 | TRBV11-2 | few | TGTGCCAGCAGCTTTACTAGCGGGTCCAATGAGCAGTTCTTC | CASSFTSGSNEQFF
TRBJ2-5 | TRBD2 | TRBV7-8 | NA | TGTGCCAGCAGCGGGACTAGCGGGGGGGCCTGGGAGACCCAGTACTTC | CASSGTSGGAWETQYF
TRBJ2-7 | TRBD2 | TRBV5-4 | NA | TGTGCCAGCAGCCTCCCCGGACTAGCGGGAAGGGAGCAGTACTTC | CASSLPGLAGREQYF
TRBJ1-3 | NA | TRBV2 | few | TGTGCCAGCAGAGCCTCCTCTGGAAACACCATATATTTT | CASRASSGNTIYF
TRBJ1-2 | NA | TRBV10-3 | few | TGTGCCATCAGTGAGTCGAGGGGCTACACCTTC | CAISESRGYTF
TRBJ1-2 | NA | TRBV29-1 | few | TGCAGCGCTGCGACAGGAGCTAACTATGGCTACACCTTC | CSAATGANYGYTF
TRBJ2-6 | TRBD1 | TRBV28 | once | TGTGCCAGCAGTTTACCGGTAGGGGGCCCTGGGGCCAACGTCCTGACTTTC | CASSLPVGGPGANVLTF